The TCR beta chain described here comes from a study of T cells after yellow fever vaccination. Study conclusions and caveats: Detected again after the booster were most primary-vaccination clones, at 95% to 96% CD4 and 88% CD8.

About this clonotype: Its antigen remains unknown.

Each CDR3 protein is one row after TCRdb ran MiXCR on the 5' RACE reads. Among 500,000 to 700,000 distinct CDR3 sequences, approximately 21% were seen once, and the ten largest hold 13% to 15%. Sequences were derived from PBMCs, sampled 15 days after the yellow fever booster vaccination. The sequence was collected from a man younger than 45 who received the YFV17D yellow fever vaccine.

DNA for the CDR3: TGTGCCAGCAGTGAACCCTGGGGCGAGCAGTACTTC. Amino acid sequence: CASSEPWGEQYF. The V call is TRBV6-1, the J call TRBJ2-7, with D unclear. Trimming removed 2 bases from V and 6 bases from J, with 8 bases in between. There are 12 residues in the CDR3. CDR1 MNHNS and CDR2 SASEGT come from the germline V gene.